The 26 T cell receptor beta chains in this list originate from one sample, sequenced in a study of identical twins. Each CDR3 protein gets one entry after TCRdb re-called the 5' RACE reads with MiXCR. The sample records some 570,000 distinct CDR3 sequences, 20% to 25% being singletons. These same data were also listed under a study on yellow fever vaccine responses in identical twins.

The specimen sequenced was CD4+ T cells sorted from blood. These receptors all come from a woman between 18 and 29 years old in good health.

V gene TRBV20-1 combines with J gene TRBJ2-1; 11 bases are a match to TRBD2. Trimming cost V 4 bases and J 3 bases; bases outside gene matches: 5. Germline V lookup: CDR1 DFQATT, CDR2 SNEGSKA (reference sequence). This CDR3 has 15 residues. The CDR3 here is CSANPGTSGYNEQFF. The CDR3, as DNA: TGCAGTGCTAACCCGGGGACTAGCGGCTACAATGAGCAGTTCTTC.

The chain recombines TRBV5-1 with TRBJ2-1; D is possibly TRBD2 (6 bases). V lost 6 bases, J lost 8 bases, and 15 bases lay in between. Per germline, CDR1 SGHRS and CDR2 YFSETQ. CDR3 size: 13 residues. CDR3 sequence reads: CASNVGREDEQFF. The DNA of the CDR3 is TGCGCCAGCAACGTTGGCAGGGAGGATGAGCAGTTCTTC.

The chain joins TRBV5-1 to TRBJ2-7; D is possibly TRBD2 (6 bases). Germline V gene data show CDR1 as SGHRS and CDR2 as YFSETQ. The CDR3 has 19 residues. Trimming took off 1 base at V and 4 bases at J, with 27 bases between the two ends. The DNA for the CDR3 is TGCGCCAGCAGCTTGCGAGGTTATCGGGGGAAGGCTAGCGTATACGAGCAGTACTTC. It yields the protein CASSLRGYRGKASVYEQYF. The full variable domain, its missing parts supplied by reference TRBV5-1 and TRBJ2-7, is KAGVTQTPRYLIKTRGQQVTLSCSPISGHRSVSWYQQTPGQGLQFLFEYFSETQRNKGNFPGRFSGRQFSNSRSEMNVSTLELGDSALYLCASSLRGYRGKASVYEQYFGPGTRLTVT.

This clonotype was found a few times. The CDR3 sequence: CASSFKLAGVNHYEQYF. CDR3 sequence (DNA): TGTGCCAGCAGCTTCAAACTAGCGGGAGTCAATCACTACGAGCAGTACTTC. The rearrangement links TRBV7-8 to TRBJ2-7; 11 nucleotides agree with TRBD2. V lost 3 bases and J lost 3; bases outside the gene matches: 10. This CDR3 contains 17 residues. Germline V gene data show CDR1 as SGHVS and CDR2 as FQNEAQ.

The genes are TRBV20-1 and TRBJ2-2; 8 bases map to TRBD1. Per germline, CDR1 DFQATT and CDR2 SNEGSKA (reference sequence). The V and J ends lost 0 bases and 7 bases, in that order; junction bases with no gene match: 10. The CDR3 has 16 residues. CDR3 nucleotides: TGCAGTGCTAGAGATGGTCGCAGGGGGCAAATCGGGGAGCTGTTTTTT. Protein: CSARDGRRGQIGELFF.

The chain combines TRBV4-1 with TRBJ2-5; 10 bases are a match to TRBD1. Germline V gives CDR1 MGHRA, CDR2 YSYEKL. The trim removed 4 bases at V and 4 bases at J, leaving 3 bases unmatched. The CDR3 consists of 14 residues. This chain's CDR3 is CASSPGDRGETQYF. The CDR3 DNA is TGCGCCAGCAGCCCAGGGGACAGGGGAGAGACCCAGTACTTC.

This chain links TRBV3-1 with TRBJ2-1; no definite D call. Germline lookup yields CDR1 LGHDT and CDR2 YNNKEL (reference sequence). V shed 1 base and J shed 0 bases, with 10 bases lying between them. The CDR3 is made up of 16 amino acids. CDR3 amino acids: CASSQAAASSYNEQFF. CDR3 bases: TGTGCCAGCAGCCAAGCCGCAGCGAGCTCCTACAATGAGCAGTTCTTC.

There are a few counts of this clonotype. This chain links TRBV7-9 with TRBJ2-2; no reliable D call. Germline V gene data show CDR1 as SEHNR and CDR2 as FQNEAQ (reference sequence). Trimming shortened V by 4 bases and J by 9 bases, and 12 bases separated the two germline ends. This CDR3 is 13 amino acids long. The CDR3 region has the DNA TGTGCCAGCAGCTCCGTCCCAGGCTGGGAGCTGTTTTTT. This sequence encodes CASSSVPGWELFF.

This clonotype appeared a few times. This chain connects TRBV20-1 to TRBJ2-7; the match to TRBD2 covers 7 bases. The CDR3 spans 14 residues. The germline V gene encodes CDR1 DFQATT and CDR2 SNEGSKA (reference sequence). V shed 3 bases, J shed 0 bases, and the junction held 5 bases outside the gene matches. This CDR3 is CSARAPSGSYEQYF. In DNA form, the CDR3 reads TGCAGTGCTAGGGCTCCTAGCGGCTCCTACGAGCAGTACTTC.

This clonotype was recorded at least ten times. This chain links TRBV12-3 or TRBV12-4 with TRBJ1-2; 7 nucleotides agree with TRBD1. The CDR3 runs 14 residues. Trimming at V came to 9 bases and at J to 6 bases, leaving 13 bases not matched to a gene. The CDR3 region is CASKKPGTDDGYTF. In DNA, the CDR3 is TGTGCCAGTAAAAAGCCCGGGACAGACGATGGCTACACCTTC.

The chain uses TRBV20-1 and TRBJ2-3, with 9 bases that match TRBD1. The V gene end was trimmed by 6 bases and the J gene end by 0 bases; junction bases not matched to a gene: 10. Germline V gene lookup returns CDR1 DFQATT and CDR2 SNEGSKA (reference sequence). CDR3 length: 16 amino acids. The CDR3 sequence is CSALNPGTGSTDTQYF. The CDR3 DNA reads as TGCAGTGCCCTGAACCCTGGGACAGGGAGCACAGATACGCAGTATTTT.

The chain links TRBV9 to TRBJ1-1; no reliable D call. This CDR3 spans 15 amino acids. The germline V gene encodes CDR1 SGDLS and CDR2 YYNGEE. V was shortened by 0 bases and J by 8 bases, with 17 bases between the two germline ends. The CDR3 DNA sequence: TGTGCCAGCAGCGTAGACGATAGACCGCGGTTGGAAGCTTTCTTT. Encoded protein: CASSVDDRPRLEAFF.

This clonotype was seen at least ten times. The gene calls are TRBV3-1 and TRBJ1-1, with D uncertain. The V end was cut by 3 bases, the J end by 0 bases, with 5 bases between. In germline, CDR1 is LGHDT, CDR2 YNNKEL (reference sequence). This CDR3 region has 13 residues. CDR3 DNA: TGTGCCAGCAGCCAGGCTTTGAACACTGAAGCTTTCTTT. As protein: CASSQALNTEAFF.

The chain links TRBV7-7 to TRBJ2-1; TRBD1 might be the D (6 bases). The CDR3 extends over 14 amino acids. Germline CDR1 reads SSHAT; CDR2 reads FNYEAQ (reference sequence). Trimming removed 5 bases at V and 7 bases at J, with 15 bases between. The CDR3 DNA is TGTGCCAGCAGCCCTGTGGGGGCTGTGAATGAGCAGTTCTTC. It yields the protein CASSPVGAVNEQFF. Supplemented by reference TRBV7-7 and TRBJ2-1, the full variable domain reads GAGVSQSPRYKVTKRGQDVTLRCDPISSHATLYWYQQALGQGPEFLTYFNYEAQPDKSGLPSDRFSAERPEGSISTLTIQRTEQRDSAMYRCASSPVGAVNEQFFGPGTRLTVL.

The rearrangement joins TRBV12-3 or TRBV12-4 to TRBJ1-2; no reliable D call. The CDR3 spans 13 residues. Deletions cut 3 bases from V and 8 bases from J, with 13 bases between. DNA for the CDR3: TGTGCCAGCAGTTTTTACGGAGTGATGGGCTACACCTTC. This sequence encodes CASSFYGVMGYTF.

A few counts support this clonotype. V is TRBV12-3 or TRBV12-4 and J is TRBJ2-2; TRBD1 matches 9 bases. The trim removed 4 bases at V and 4 bases at J, leaving 7 bases unmatched. The CDR3 has 16 amino acids. The CDR3 nucleotides read TGTGCCAGCAGTTCATCACAGGGGGCCATCACCGGGGAGCTGTTTTTT. It encodes CASSSSQGAITGELFF.

This clonotype was seen a handful of times. CDR3 protein: CASSRSVTPGEQYV. CDR3 coding DNA: TGTGCCAGCAGTCGTAGCGTGACACCTGGGGAGCAGTACGTC. This sequence joins TRBV28 and TRBJ2-7; possibly TRBD2 for D (5 bases). Trimming pared 5 bases from V and 7 bases from J, leaving 18 bases between. Germline assignment: CDR1 MDHEN and CDR2 SYDVKM. The CDR3 is made up of 14 amino acids.

This clonotype was counted between two and nine times. The J gene is TRBJ2-7, the V gene TRBV7-2, with 8 bases that match TRBD1. The V gene end was trimmed by 1 base and the J gene end by 3 bases; junction bases not matched to a gene: 5. The CDR3 spans 15 residues. Per the germline V gene, CDR1 is SGHTA and CDR2 is FQGNSA. The CDR3 protein is CASSLGPGQDYEQYF. The CDR3 DNA follows: TGTGCCAGCAGCTTAGGCCCGGGACAGGACTACGAGCAGTACTTC.

V usage is TRBV28 and J usage is TRBJ1-4; TRBD1 is a possible D gene (6 bases). The germline CDR1 and CDR2 sequences are MDHEN and SYDVKM. The V gene lost 5 bases and the J gene lost 10 bases, with 17 bases spanning the gap. CDR3 length equals 14 residues. CDR3 amino acids: CASSITVGGGKLFF. The CDR3 DNA is TGTGCCAGCAGTATCACCGTGGGGGGCGGAAAACTGTTTTTT.

J is TRBJ2-1 and V is TRBV7-8; TRBD2 matches 14 bases. The CDR3 is 19 amino acids. The germline V gene has CDR1 SGHVS and CDR2 FQNEAQ. With 5 bases clipped from V and 8 bases from J, the junction kept 17 bases outside the gene matches. The CDR3 loop is CASSRVGLPGTSGSYEQFF. The CDR3 nucleotides read TGTGCCAGCAGCCGAGTCGGACTGCCCGGGACTAGCGGGAGCTATGAGCAGTTCTTC.

The chain combines TRBV7-9 with TRBJ2-1, with a weak D call TRBD2 (5 bases). V lost 1 base and J lost 9, with 16 bases in between. Per germline, CDR1 SEHNR and CDR2 FQNEAQ (reference sequence). CDR3 length equals 15 residues. The CDR3 bases are TGTGCCAGCAGCTTAGGGACTGGCAGTTTCGCTGAGCAGTTCTTC. Translating it yields CASSLGTGSFAEQFF.

This clonotype has a handful of counts. The gene calls are TRBV25-1 and TRBJ2-5; D is possibly TRBD2 (6 bases). CDR3 length: 17 residues. V gave up 4 bases and J gave up 2 bases, with 20 bases separating them. CDR1 and CDR2 (germline): MGHDK, SYGVNS. The CDR3 here is CASSAARGKGLQETQYF. The CDR3, as DNA: TGTGCCAGCAGTGCGGCCCGGGGGAAGGGCCTTCAAGAGACCCAGTACTTC.

The rearrangement links TRBV20-1 to TRBJ1-1; no clear D. The CDR3 is 14 amino acids. The germline gives CDR1 DFQATT, CDR2 SNEGSKA (reference sequence). Trimming stripped 5 bases from V and 0 bases from J, with 13 bases between. The CDR3 DNA reads TGCAGTGCTCCGAACCAAAGGATGAACACTGAAGCTTTCTTT. This translates into CSAPNQRMNTEAFF.

V is TRBV7-9 and J is TRBJ2-2, with D possibly called TRBD1 or TRBD2 (5 bases each). The CDR3 runs 15 residues. V was shortened by 7 bases and J by 0 bases, with 12 bases between the two germline ends. CDR1 SEHNR and CDR2 FQNEAQ come from the germline V gene (reference sequence). The CDR3, as DNA: TGTGCCAGCAATCGGGGCAGAGCGAACACCGGGGAGCTGTTTTTT. Translating it yields CASNRGRANTGELFF.

The table lists this clonotype with many counts. The chain recombines TRBV5-1 with TRBJ2-3; TRBD2 agrees at 10 bases. In germline, CDR1 is SGHRS, CDR2 YFSETQ. V dropped 5 bases and J dropped 2; count of bases not matched to a gene: 5. CDR3 length equals 15 residues. The CDR3 DNA sequence: TGCGCCAGCAGGAGCGGGAGGGATCCCACAGATACGCAGTATTTT. Translation gives CASRSGRDPTDTQYF.

J is TRBJ2-5 and V is TRBV20-1; 7 bases map to TRBD1. This CDR3 region has 13 residues. Looked up from germline, CDR1 is DFQATT and CDR2 is SNEGSKA (reference sequence). Trimming took 5 bases from V and 4 from J; bases not matched to a gene: 7. CDR3 protein: CSASDRAPETQYF. The DNA of the CDR3 is TGCAGTGCTTCTGACAGGGCCCCAGAGACCCAGTACTTC.